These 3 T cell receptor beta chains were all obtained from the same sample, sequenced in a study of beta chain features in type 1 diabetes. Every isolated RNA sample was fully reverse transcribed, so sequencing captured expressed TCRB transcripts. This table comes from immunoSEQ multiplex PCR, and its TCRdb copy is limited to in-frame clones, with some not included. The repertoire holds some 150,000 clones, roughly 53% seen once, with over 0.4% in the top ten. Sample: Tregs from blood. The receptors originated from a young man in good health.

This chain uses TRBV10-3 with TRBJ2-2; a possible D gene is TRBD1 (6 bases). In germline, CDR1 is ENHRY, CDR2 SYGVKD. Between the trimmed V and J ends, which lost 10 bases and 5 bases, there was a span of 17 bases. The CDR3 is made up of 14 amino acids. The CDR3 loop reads CATRAGAATGELFF. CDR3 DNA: TGTGCCACCCGAGCAGGGGCAGCGACCGGGGAGCTGTTTTTT.

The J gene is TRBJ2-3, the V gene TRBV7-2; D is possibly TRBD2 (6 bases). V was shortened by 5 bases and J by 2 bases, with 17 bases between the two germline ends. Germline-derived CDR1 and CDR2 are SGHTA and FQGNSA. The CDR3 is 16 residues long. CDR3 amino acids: CASSPGLQLATDTQYF. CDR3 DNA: TGTGCCAGCAGCCCGGGACTTCAATTGGCCACAGATACGCAGTATTTT.

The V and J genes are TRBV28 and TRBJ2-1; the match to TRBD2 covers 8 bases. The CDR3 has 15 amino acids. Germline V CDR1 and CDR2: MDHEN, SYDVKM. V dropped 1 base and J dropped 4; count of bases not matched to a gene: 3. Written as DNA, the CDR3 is TGTGCCAGCAGTTTATCTAGCGGGCCTTACAATGAGCAGTTCTTC. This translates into CASSLSSGPYNEQFF.